The T cell receptor beta chain described here comes from a study of blood T cell repertoires in COVID-19. As for the study in general: There were acute and convalescent COVID-19 samples, and they came from the United States, Italy and Spain.

The CDR3 runs to 16 residues. Trimming at V came to 1 base and at J to 4 bases, leaving 5 bases not matched to a gene. Germline V gives CDR1 MDHEN, CDR2 SYDVKM. The protocol was immunoSEQ multiplex PCR, while the TCRdb copy is restricted to in-frame clones and leaves out a portion. The repertoire holds 210,000 or so clones, roughly 80% seen once, with 5.1% in the top ten. The sequence was collected from a human donor in a cohort sampled during active COVID-19. The chain employs TRBV28 and TRBJ1-3, with TRBD1 identical over 9 bases. Source material: peripheral blood. The CDR3 sequence is CASSLFNRGQGNTIYF. CDR3 DNA sequence: TGTGCCAGCAGTTTATTTAACAGGGGGCAAGGAAACACCATATATTTT.